These 16 T cell receptor beta chains originate from one sample sequenced in a study of blood T cells in healthy people across ages. Primed by a sample-barcoded 5' primer and a J-beta primer mix, a second PCR proceeded for roughly 7 to 11 cycles. Each CDR3 protein is one row after TCRdb ran MiXCR on the 5' RACE reads. The sample carries about 2 million distinct CDR3 sequences, around 50% recorded once. The sample consisted of blood. These receptors all stem from a woman between 35 and 50 years old in good health.

This clonotype was seen more than once but under ten times. V gene TRBV6-2 or TRBV6-3 combines with J gene TRBJ2-5, with D uncertain. Trimming stripped 6 bases from V and 7 bases from J, with 15 bases between. CDR3 length: 13 amino acids. Germline CDR1 is MNHEY and CDR2 is SVGEGT. CDR3 in amino acids: CASSFDLSGTQYF. The CDR3 DNA reads as TGTGCCAGCAGCTTCGATCTCTCGGGGACCCAGTACTTC.

The chain uses TRBV7-9 and TRBJ2-3, with D possibly TRBD2 on 5 matching bases. Trimming cost V 5 bases and J 8 bases, with 23 bases left between them. Germline CDR1 SEHNR, CDR2 FQNEAQ (reference sequence). This CDR3 spans 16 amino acids. CDR3 amino acids: CASSPRWESPIGTQYF. DNA of the CDR3: TGTGCCAGCAGCCCCCGGTGGGAGAGCCCAATCGGTACGCAGTATTTT.

This clonotype was seen a few times. The chain is built from TRBV7-2 and TRBJ2-7; D is unclear. V was clipped by 5 bases and J by 4 bases, with 15 bases between them. The length of the CDR3 is 14 residues. Germline V lookup: CDR1 SGHTA, CDR2 FQGNSA. The CDR3 loop is CASSPSGVAYEQYF. As DNA, the CDR3 is TGTGCCAGCAGCCCCTCCGGAGTTGCGTACGAGCAGTACTTC.

This clonotype was seen only a few times. CDR3 protein: CASSTAGGLYGYTF. The CDR3 DNA reads TGTGCCAGCAGTACCGCAGGGGGCCTCTATGGCTACACCTTC. The J gene is TRBJ1-2, the V gene TRBV6-1; 8 bases fit TRBD1. This CDR3 contains 14 residues. With 5 bases clipped from V and 4 bases from J, the junction kept 6 bases outside the gene matches. The germline CDR1 and CDR2 sequences are MNHNS and SASEGT.

This clonotype was seen more than once but under ten times. This chain connects TRBV7-9 to TRBJ2-5; D is perhaps TRBD2 (6 bases). Germline V CDR1 and CDR2: SEHNR, FQNEAQ (reference sequence). The CDR3 is 14 amino acids. V gave up 5 bases and J gave up 4 bases, with 14 bases separating them. The CDR3 nucleotides are TGTGCCAGCAGCCGGCCCGGGGGAGGAGAGACCCAGTACTTC. As protein: CASSRPGGGETQYF.

The CDR3 coding sequence is TGCAGTGCAGCAGGGTATGGCGGTGGCTACACCTTC. Its translation is CSAAGYGGGYTF. V usage is TRBV20-1 and J usage is TRBJ1-2, with D tentatively TRBD1 (5 bases). The CDR3 contains 12 residues. Trimming removed 6 bases from V and 7 bases from J, with 15 bases in between. CDR1 is DFQATT, CDR2 SNEGSKA, per germline (reference sequence).

The chain links TRBV7-2 to TRBJ2-5; maybe TRBD1 (6 bases). The CDR3 has 14 amino acids. The V gene's germline CDR1 is SGHTA and CDR2 FQGNSA. Deletions cut 5 bases from V and 2 bases from J, with 12 bases between. Here the CDR3 reads CASSRGTHQETQYF. The DNA for the CDR3 is TGTGCCAGCAGCCGTGGGACACATCAAGAGACCCAGTACTTC. The whole variable domain, remainder taken from reference TRBV7-2 and TRBJ2-5, is GAGVSQSPSNKVTEKGKDVELRCDPISGHTALYWYRQSLGQGLEFLIYFQGNSAPDKSGLPSDRFSAERTGGSVSTLTIQRTQQEDSAVYLCASSRGTHQETQYFGPGTRLLVL.

V and J are TRBV7-2 and TRBJ2-7; D is perhaps TRBD1 or TRBD2 (7 bases each). Germline-derived CDR1 and CDR2 are SGHTA and FQGNSA. There are 19 residues in the CDR3. Trimming pared 1 base from V and 9 bases from J, leaving 31 bases between. The CDR3 is CASSLDPLQGGLRGRGQYF. CDR3 bases: TGTGCCAGCAGCTTAGATCCCCTCCAGGGGGGGTTAAGGGGGAGAGGGCAGTACTTC.

The sample holds a few counts of this clonotype. The chain recombines TRBV28 with TRBJ2-5, with TRBD1 matching over 8 bases. After removal of 3 bases from V and 2 bases from J, the junction contained 8 bases not matched to a gene. Germline V lookup: CDR1 MDHEN, CDR2 SYDVKM. This CDR3 has 16 residues. CDR3 nucleotides: TGTGCCAGCAGTTTTAAGGGACAGGCGAAACAAGAGACCCAGTACTTC. Translation gives CASSFKGQAKQETQYF.

This clonotype has a handful of counts. The chain combines TRBV5-1 with TRBJ2-5; a possible D gene is TRBD1 (6 bases). Germline V gene data show CDR1 as SGHRS and CDR2 as YFSETQ. Trimming left V 3 bases short and J 0 bases short, with 12 bases between. The CDR3 is 15 amino acids. The CDR3 region is CASSSMSGDQETQYF. The CDR3 nucleotides are TGCGCCAGCAGCTCTATGTCAGGGGACCAAGAGACCCAGTACTTC.

As regards this clonotype: A much larger clone sits a single nucleotide away, making a read error possible. The V and J genes are TRBV6-5 and TRBJ2-3; D is uncertain. Germline V gene lookup returns CDR1 MNHEY and CDR2 SVGAGI. The CDR3 is 13 amino acids. The V and J ends lost 4 bases and 2 bases respectively, with 7 bases between them. DNA of the CDR3: TGTGCCAGCAGTTCCTACTACACAGATACGCAGTATTTT. Translated: CASSSYYTDTQYF.

The V and J genes are TRBV6-6 and TRBJ1-2; D gene ambiguous. This CDR3 has 14 amino acids. Germline V gives CDR1 MNHNY, CDR2 SVGAGI (reference sequence). V gave up 0 bases and J gave up 0 bases, with 5 bases separating them. CDR3 sequence reads: CASSYSKANYGYTF. DNA of the CDR3: TGTGCCAGCAGTTACTCGAAAGCTAACTATGGCTACACCTTC.

This clonotype was seen just once. CDR3 nucleotide sequence: TGTGCCAGCTCTGGTTCCATTTCAGGGGCCTCCTTGGGCGAGCAGTACTTC. Encoded protein: CASSGSISGASLGEQYF. The chain carries TRBV6-1 and TRBJ2-5; D perhaps matches TRBD1 (6 bases). The DNA matches TRBJ2-7 better at its end, which makes the J call doubtful. CDR3 size: 17 residues. Germline CDR1 and CDR2: MNHNS and SASEGT.

The table lists this clonotype with many counts. This chain joins TRBV3-1 and TRBJ2-6; a possible D gene is TRBD1 (5 bases). Trimming removed 2 bases from V and 0 bases from J, with 14 bases in between. The CDR3 runs to 18 residues. Germline CDR1 is LGHDT and CDR2 is YNNKEL (reference sequence). CDR3 in amino acids: CASSQIDSPLSGANVLTF. CDR3 nucleotide sequence: TGTGCCAGCAGCCAAATTGACAGCCCACTCTCTGGGGCCAACGTCCTGACTTTC.

This clonotype has a handful of counts. This chain links TRBV4-3 with TRBJ2-5; 10 bases agree with TRBD2. V lost 4 bases, J lost 2 bases, and 10 bases stayed unmatched. Germline CDR1 reads LGHNA; CDR2 reads YSLEER. This CDR3 has 17 residues. CDR3 nucleotides: TGCGCCAGCAGCCCCCTGACACTAGCGGGGACACAAGAGACCCAGTACTTC. Translated: CASSPLTLAGTQETQYF.

This chain joins TRBV7-2 and TRBJ2-3, with TRBD2 matching over 12 bases. Germline lookup yields CDR1 SGHTA and CDR2 FQGNSA. The junction had 11 bases not matched to a gene; V was cut back by 5 bases and J by 5 bases. The CDR3 is 17 residues long. The CDR3 DNA is TGTGCCAGCAGCCCACTAGCGGGGGGTTTGGTCGGAGATACGCAGTATTTT. Translation gives CASSPLAGGLVGDTQYF.